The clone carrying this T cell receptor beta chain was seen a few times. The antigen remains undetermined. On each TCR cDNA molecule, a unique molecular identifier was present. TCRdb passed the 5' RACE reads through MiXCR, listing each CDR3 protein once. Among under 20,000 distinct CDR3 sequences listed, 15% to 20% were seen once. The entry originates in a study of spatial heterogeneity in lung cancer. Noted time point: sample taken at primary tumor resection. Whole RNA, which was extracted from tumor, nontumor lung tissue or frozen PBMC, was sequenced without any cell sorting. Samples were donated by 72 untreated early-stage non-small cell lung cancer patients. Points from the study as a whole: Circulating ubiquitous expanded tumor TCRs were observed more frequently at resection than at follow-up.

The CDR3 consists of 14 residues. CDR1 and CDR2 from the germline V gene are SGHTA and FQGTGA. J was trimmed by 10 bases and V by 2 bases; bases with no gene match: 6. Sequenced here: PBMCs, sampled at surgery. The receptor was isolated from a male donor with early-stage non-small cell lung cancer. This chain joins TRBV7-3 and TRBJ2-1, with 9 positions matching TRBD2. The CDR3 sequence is CASSLYLSGGEQFF. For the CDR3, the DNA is TGTGCCAGCAGCTTATATCTAAGCGGGGGGGAGCAGTTCTTC. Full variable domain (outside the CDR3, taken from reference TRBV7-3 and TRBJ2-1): GAGVSQTPSNKVTEKGKYVELRCDPISGHTALYWYRQSLGQGPEFLIYFQGTGAADDSGLPNDRFFAVRPEGSVSTLKIQRTERGDSAVYLCASSLYLSGGEQFFGPGTRLTVL.